This T cell receptor (beta chain) originates from a study of OX40 agonist ivuxolimab in advanced cancers. Produced via immunoSEQ multiplex PCR; TCRdb's table is partial and in-frame only. The data contain tens of thousands of clones, approximately 80% of them singletons. The sample in question was CD4+ or CD8+ T cells sorted from blood, obtained in a trial of the OX40 agonist ivuxolimab. This TCR was recovered from an adult with an advanced solid tumor such as melanoma, head and neck, liver or kidney cancer.

The CDR3 protein is CASSKTFDETQYF. CDR3 DNA sequence: TGTGCCAGCAGCAAAACGTTCGATGAGACCCAGTACTTC. This chain connects TRBV7-3 to TRBJ2-5, with no clear D. V gave up 5 bases and J gave up 5 bases, with 12 bases separating them. The CDR3 length is 13 residues. The germline gives CDR1 SGHTA, CDR2 FQGTGA.